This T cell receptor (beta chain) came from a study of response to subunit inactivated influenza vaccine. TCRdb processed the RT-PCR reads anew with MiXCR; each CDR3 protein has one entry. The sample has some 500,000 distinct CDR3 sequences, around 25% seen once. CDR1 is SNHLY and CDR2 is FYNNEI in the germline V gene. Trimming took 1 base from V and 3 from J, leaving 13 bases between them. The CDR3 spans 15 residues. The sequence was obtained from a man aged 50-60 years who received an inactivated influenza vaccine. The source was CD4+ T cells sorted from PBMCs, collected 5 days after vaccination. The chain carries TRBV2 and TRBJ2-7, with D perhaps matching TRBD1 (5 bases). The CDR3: CASSEDRRSSYEQYF. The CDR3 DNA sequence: TGTGCCAGCAGTGAAGACAGGAGATCAAGCTACGAGCAGTACTTC.